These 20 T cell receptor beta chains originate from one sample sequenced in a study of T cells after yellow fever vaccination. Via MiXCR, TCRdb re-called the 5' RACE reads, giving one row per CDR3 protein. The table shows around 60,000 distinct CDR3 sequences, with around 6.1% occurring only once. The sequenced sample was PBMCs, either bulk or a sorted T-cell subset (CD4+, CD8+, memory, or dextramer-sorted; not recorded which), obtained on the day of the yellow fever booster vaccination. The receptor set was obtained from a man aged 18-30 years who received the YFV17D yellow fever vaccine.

In nucleotides, the CDR3 is TGTGCCAGCAGACATGACAGGGGTAGGACAGATACGCAGTATTTT. This gives the protein CASRHDRGRTDTQYF. J is TRBJ2-3 and V is TRBV12-3 or TRBV12-4; TRBD1 agrees at 8 bases. The CDR3 has 15 residues. V dropped 6 bases and J dropped 3; count of bases not matched to a gene: 8.

CDR3 sequence: CSARPTGRREKLFF. CDR3 coding DNA: TGCAGTGCTAGACCTACAGGGAGGCGTGAAAAACTGTTTTTT. V usage is TRBV20-1 and J usage is TRBJ1-4, with a possible D match to TRBD1 (6 bases). Trimming left V 2 bases short and J 7 bases short, with 14 bases between. CDR3 length equals 14 residues. Germline values: CDR1 DFQATT, CDR2 SNEGSKA (reference sequence).

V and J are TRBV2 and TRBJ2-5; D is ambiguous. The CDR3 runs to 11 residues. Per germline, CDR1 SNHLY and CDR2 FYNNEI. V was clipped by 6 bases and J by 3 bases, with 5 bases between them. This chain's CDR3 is CASRPEETQYF. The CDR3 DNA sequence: TGTGCCAGCAGACCAGAAGAGACCCAGTACTTC.

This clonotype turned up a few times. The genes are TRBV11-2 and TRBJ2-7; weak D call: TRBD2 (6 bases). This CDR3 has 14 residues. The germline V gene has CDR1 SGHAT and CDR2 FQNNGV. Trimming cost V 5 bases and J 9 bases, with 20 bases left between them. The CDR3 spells CASSQSPVREVQYF. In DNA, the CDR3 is TGTGCCAGCAGCCAGTCCCCGGTCAGGGAGGTGCAGTACTTC.

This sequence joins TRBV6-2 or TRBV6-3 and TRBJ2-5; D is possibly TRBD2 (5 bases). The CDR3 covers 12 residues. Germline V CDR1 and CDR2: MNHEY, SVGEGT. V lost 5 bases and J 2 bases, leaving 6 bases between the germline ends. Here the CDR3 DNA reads TGTGCCAGCAGTGGACTTCAAGAGACCCAGTACTTC. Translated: CASSGLQETQYF.

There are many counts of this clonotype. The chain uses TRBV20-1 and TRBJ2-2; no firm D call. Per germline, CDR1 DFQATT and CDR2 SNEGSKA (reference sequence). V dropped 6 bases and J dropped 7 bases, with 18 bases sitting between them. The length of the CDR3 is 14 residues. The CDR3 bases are TGCAGTGCCCGAGGAAGGTCCTCTGTCGGGGAGCTGTTTTTT. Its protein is CSARGRSSVGELFF.

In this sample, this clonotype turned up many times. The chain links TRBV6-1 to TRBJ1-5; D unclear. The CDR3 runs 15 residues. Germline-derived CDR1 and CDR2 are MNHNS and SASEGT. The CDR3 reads CARSDPEPINQPQHF. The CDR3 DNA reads TGTGCTCGTTCCGACCCTGAGCCGATCAATCAGCCCCAGCATTTT.

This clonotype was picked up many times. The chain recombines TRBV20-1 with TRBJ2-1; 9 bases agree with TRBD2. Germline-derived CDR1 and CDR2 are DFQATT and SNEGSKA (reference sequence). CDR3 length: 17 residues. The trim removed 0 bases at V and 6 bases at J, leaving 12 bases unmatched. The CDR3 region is CSARDPIAGERRNEQFF. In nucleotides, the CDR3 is TGCAGTGCTAGAGACCCTATAGCGGGGGAGCGCCGCAATGAGCAGTTCTTC.

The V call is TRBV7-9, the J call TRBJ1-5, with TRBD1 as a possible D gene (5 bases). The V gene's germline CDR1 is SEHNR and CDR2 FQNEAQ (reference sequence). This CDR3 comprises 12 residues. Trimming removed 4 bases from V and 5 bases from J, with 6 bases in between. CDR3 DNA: TGTGCCAGCAGCTGGGGGGATCAGCCCCAGCATTTT. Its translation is CASSWGDQPQHF.

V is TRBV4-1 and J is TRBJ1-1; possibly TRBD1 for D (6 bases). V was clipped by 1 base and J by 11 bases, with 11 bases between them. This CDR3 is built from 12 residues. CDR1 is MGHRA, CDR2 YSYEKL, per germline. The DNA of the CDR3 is TGCGCCAGCAGCCAAGCAGGGGTAGAGGCTTTCTTT. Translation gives CASSQAGVEAFF.

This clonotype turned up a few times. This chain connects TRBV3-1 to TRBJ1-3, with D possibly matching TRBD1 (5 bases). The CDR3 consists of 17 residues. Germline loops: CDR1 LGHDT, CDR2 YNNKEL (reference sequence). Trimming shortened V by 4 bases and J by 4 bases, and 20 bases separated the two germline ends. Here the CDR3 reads CASSPDYLAPGGNTIYF. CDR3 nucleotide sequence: TGTGCCAGCAGCCCTGACTATCTGGCGCCAGGGGGAAACACCATATATTTT.

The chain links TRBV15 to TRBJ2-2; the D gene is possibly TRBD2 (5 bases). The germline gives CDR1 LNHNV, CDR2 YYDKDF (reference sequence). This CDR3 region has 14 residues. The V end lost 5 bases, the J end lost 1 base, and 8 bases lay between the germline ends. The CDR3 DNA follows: TGTGCCACCAGCTTCGGACTGAACACCGGGGAGCTGTTTTTT. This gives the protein CATSFGLNTGELFF.

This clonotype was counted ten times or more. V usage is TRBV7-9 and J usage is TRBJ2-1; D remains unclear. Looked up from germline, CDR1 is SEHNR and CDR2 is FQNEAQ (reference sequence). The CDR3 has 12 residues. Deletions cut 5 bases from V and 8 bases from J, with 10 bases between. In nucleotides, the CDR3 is TGTGCCAGCAGCCTCACCCCGGATGAGCAGTTCTTC. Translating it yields CASSLTPDEQFF.

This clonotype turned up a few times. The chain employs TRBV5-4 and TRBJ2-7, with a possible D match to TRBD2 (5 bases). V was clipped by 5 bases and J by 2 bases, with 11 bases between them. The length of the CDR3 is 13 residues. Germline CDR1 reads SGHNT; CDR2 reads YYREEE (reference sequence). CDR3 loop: CASSIIGAYEQYF. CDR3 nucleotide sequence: TGTGCCAGCAGTATAATCGGGGCCTACGAGCAGTACTTC.

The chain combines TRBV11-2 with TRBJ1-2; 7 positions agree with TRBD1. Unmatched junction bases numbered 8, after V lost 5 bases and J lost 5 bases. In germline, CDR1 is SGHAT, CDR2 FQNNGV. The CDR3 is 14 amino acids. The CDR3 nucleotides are TGTGCCAGCAGCCGGGGAGGGGGCGCGTATGGCTACACCTTC. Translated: CASSRGGGAYGYTF.

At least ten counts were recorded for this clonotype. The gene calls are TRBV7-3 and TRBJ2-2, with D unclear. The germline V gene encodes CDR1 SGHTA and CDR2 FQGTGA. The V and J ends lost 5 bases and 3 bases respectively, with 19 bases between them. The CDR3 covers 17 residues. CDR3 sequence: CASSQLGVRGDTGELFF. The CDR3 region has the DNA TGTGCCAGCAGCCAATTGGGTGTACGCGGCGACACCGGGGAGCTGTTTTTT.

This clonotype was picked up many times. As DNA, the CDR3 is TGCGCCAGCAGCCAAGATCCGGAAGGCGAAGCTTTCTTT. It codes for CASSQDPEGEAFF. The chain couples TRBV4-3 to TRBJ1-1; unclear D gene. V was pared by 0 bases and J by 8 bases, with 10 bases between. Per germline, CDR1 LGHNA and CDR2 YSLEER. This CDR3 is built from 13 residues.

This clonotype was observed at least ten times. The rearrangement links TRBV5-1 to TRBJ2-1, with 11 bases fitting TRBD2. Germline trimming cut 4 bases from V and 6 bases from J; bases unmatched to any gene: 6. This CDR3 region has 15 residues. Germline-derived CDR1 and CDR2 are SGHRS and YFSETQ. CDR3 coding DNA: TGCGCCAGCAGCCTTAGCGGGGGGGCGTCCAATGAGCAGTTCTTC. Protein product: CASSLSGGASNEQFF.

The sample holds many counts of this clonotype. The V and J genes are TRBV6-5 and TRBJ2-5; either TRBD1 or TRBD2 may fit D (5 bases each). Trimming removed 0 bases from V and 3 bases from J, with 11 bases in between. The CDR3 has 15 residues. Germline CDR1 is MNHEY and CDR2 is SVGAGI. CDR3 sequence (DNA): TGTGCCAGCAGTTACTCGATGGGACCCGAAGAGACCCAGTACTTC. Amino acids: CASSYSMGPEETQYF.

The CDR3 DNA follows: TGTGCCAGCAGCTTACGGGGTAGCGGGGACGCTTTGCAAGAGACCCAGTACTTC. The encoded protein is CASSLRGSGDALQETQYF. The V gene is TRBV7-9, the J gene TRBJ2-5; TRBD2 matches at 8 bases. There are 18 residues in the CDR3. After removal of 2 bases from V and 2 bases from J, the junction contained 13 bases not matched to a gene. Germline V lookup: CDR1 SEHNR, CDR2 FQNEAQ (reference sequence).